These T cell receptor beta chains were read from a single sample in a study of B cell selection in AIRE deficiency. The method was immunoSEQ multiplex PCR; TCRdb's version includes in-frame clones alone and lacks a portion of them. The table has roughly 24,000 clones, about 90% seen once; the top ten hold approximately 1.1%. The sequenced sample consisted of CD4+CD25+ Tregs sorted from PBMCs. The receptors were gathered from a human donor in good health. Both conserved end residues are part of each CDR3. Each record gives: CDR3 length, D gene, V gene, J gene, CDR3 protein, CDR3 DNA. D genes are given only for firm matches.

CDR3 length: 12
D gene: -
V gene: TRBV21-1
J gene: TRBJ1-4
CDR3 protein: CARTGKGEKLFF
CDR3 DNA: TGTGCCAGGACAGGGAAGGGTGAAAAACTGTTTTTT

CDR3 length: 15
D gene: TRBD1
V gene: TRBV19
J gene: TRBJ1-5
CDR3 protein: CASRNTGGENQPQHF
CDR3 DNA: TGTGCCAGTAGGAATACAGGGGGCGAAAATCAGCCCCAGCATTTT

CDR3 length: 14
D gene: TRBD1
V gene: TRBV6-5
J gene: TRBJ1-5
CDR3 protein: CASSQGQEYQPQHF
CDR3 DNA: TGTGCCAGCAGTCAGGGACAGGAGTATCAGCCCCAGCATTTT

CDR3 length: 16
D gene: -
V gene: TRBV10-2
J gene: TRBJ2-4
CDR3 protein: CASSEPSVLAKNIQYF
CDR3 DNA: TGCGCCAGCAGTGAGCCGTCTGTATTAGCCAAAAACATTCAGTACTTC

CDR3 length: 13
D gene: -
V gene: TRBV5-1
J gene: TRBJ2-1
CDR3 protein: CASSLVGSNEQFF
CDR3 DNA: TGCGCCAGCAGCTTGGTAGGGAGCAATGAGCAGTTCTTC

CDR3 length: 13
D gene: -
V gene: TRBV14
J gene: TRBJ1-2
CDR3 protein: CASRPLGVYGYTF
CDR3 DNA: TGTGCCAGCCGACCTCTGGGGGTCTATGGCTACACCTTC

CDR3 length: 19
D gene: TRBD1
V gene: TRBV4-3
J gene: TRBJ2-3
CDR3 protein: CASSQETGTGRFFPDTQYF
CDR3 DNA: TGCGCCAGCAGCCAAGAGACCGGGACAGGGAGATTTTTTCCAGATACGCAGTATTTT

CDR3 length: 16
D gene: -
V gene: TRBV6-5
J gene: TRBJ2-2
CDR3 protein: CASSYLDGPNTGELFF
CDR3 DNA: TGTGCCAGCAGTTACCTGGACGGCCCGAACACCGGGGAGCTGTTTTTT

CDR3 length: 13
D gene: -
V gene: TRBV18
J gene: TRBJ1-1
CDR3 protein: CASSPVANTEAFF
CDR3 DNA: TGTGCCAGCTCACCAGTGGCGAACACTGAAGCTTTCTTT

CDR3 length: 14
D gene: -
V gene: TRBV11-3
J gene: TRBJ2-3
CDR3 protein: CASSLGPNGDTQYF
CDR3 DNA: TGTGCCAGCAGCTTAGGGCCTAATGGGGATACGCAGTATTTT

CDR3 length: 16
D gene: TRBD1
V gene: TRBV5-1
J gene: TRBJ2-3
CDR3 protein: CASSPSSGTGRPFEDF
CDR3 DNA: TGCGCCAGCAGCCCCTCTTCCGGGACAGGTCGACCTTTTGAGGATTTT

CDR3 length: 12
D gene: TRBD1
V gene: TRBV25-1
J gene: TRBJ1-1
CDR3 protein: CASSRWDSKAFF
CDR3 DNA: TGTGCCAGCAGTCGCTGGGACAGCAAAGCTTTCTTT

CDR3 length: 10
D gene: -
V gene: TRBV20-1
J gene: TRBJ2-1
CDR3 protein: CSALLYEQFF
CDR3 DNA: TGCAGTGCTCTACTGTATGAGCAGTTCTTC

CDR3 length: 12
D gene: -
V gene: TRBV6-5
J gene: TRBJ1-6
CDR3 protein: CASRGWNSPLHF
CDR3 DNA: TGTGCCAGCAGGGGGTGGAATTCACCCCTCCACTTT

CDR3 length: 15
D gene: -
V gene: TRBV28
J gene: TRBJ1-5
CDR3 protein: CASSLGPGANQPQHF
CDR3 DNA: TGTGCCAGCAGTTTGGGACCAGGGGCAAATCAGCCCCAGCATTTT

CDR3 length: 14
D gene: -
V gene: TRBV5-1
J gene: TRBJ2-7
CDR3 protein: CASSLGRDRYEQYF
CDR3 DNA: TGCGCCAGCAGCTTGGGGCGCGATCGGTACGAGCAGTACTTC

CDR3 length: 16
D gene: -
V gene: TRBV28
J gene: TRBJ1-2
CDR3 protein: CASSISGRLYNYGYTF
CDR3 DNA: TGTGCCAGCAGTATCTCGGGGAGGCTTTATAACTATGGCTACACCTTC

CDR3 length: 12
D gene: -
V gene: TRBV2
J gene: TRBJ2-3
CDR3 protein: CASRRLADTQYF
CDR3 DNA: TGTGCCAGCAGACGACTAGCAGATACGCAGTATTTT

CDR3 length: 14
D gene: TRBD2
V gene: TRBV9
J gene: TRBJ2-1
CDR3 protein: CASSVGLADNEQFF
CDR3 DNA: TGTGCCAGCAGCGTGGGACTAGCGGACAATGAGCAGTTCTTC

CDR3 length: 14
D gene: -
V gene: TRBV11-3
J gene: TRBJ2-1
CDR3 protein: CASSLGGSYNEQFF
CDR3 DNA: TGTGCCAGCAGCTTAGGCGGTAGCTACAATGAGCAGTTCTTC

CDR3 length: 11
D gene: -
V gene: TRBV7-6
J gene: TRBJ2-1
CDR3 protein: CASSLINEQFF
CDR3 DNA: TGTGCCAGCAGCTTAATTAATGAGCAGTTCTTC

CDR3 length: 15
D gene: -
V gene: TRBV5-1
J gene: TRBJ2-6
CDR3 protein: CASSLLGSGANVLTF
CDR3 DNA: TGCGCCAGCAGCTTGCTAGGTTCTGGGGCCAACGTCCTGACTTTC

CDR3 length: 14
D gene: -
V gene: TRBV10-3
J gene: TRBJ2-1
CDR3 protein: CAISRVDGEAPGIF
CDR3 DNA: TGTGCCATCAGTCGGGTCGATGGGGAGGCCCCAGGCATCTTC

CDR3 length: 14
D gene: TRBD2
V gene: TRBV7-7
J gene: TRBJ2-5
CDR3 protein: CASSMTSGGETQYF
CDR3 DNA: TGTGCCAGCAGCATGACTAGCGGGGGGGAGACCCAGTACTTC